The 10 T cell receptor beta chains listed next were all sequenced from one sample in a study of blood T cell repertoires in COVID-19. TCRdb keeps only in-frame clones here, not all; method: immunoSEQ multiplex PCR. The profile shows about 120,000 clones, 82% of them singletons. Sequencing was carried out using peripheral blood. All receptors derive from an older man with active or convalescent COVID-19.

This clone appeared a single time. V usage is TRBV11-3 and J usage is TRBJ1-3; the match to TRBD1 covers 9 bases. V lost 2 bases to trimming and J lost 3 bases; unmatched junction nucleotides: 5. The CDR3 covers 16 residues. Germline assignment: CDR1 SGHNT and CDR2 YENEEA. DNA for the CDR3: TGTGCCAGCAGCTTATTCGGGACAGGGTTTGGAAACACCATATATTTT. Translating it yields CASSLFGTGFGNTIYF. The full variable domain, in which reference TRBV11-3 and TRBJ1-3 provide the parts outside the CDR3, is EAGVVQSPRYKIIEKKQPVAFWCNPISGHNTLYWYLQNLGQGPELLIRYENEEAVDDSQLPKDRFSAERLKGVDSTLKIQPAELGDSAVYLCASSLFGTGFGNTIYFGEGSWLTVV.

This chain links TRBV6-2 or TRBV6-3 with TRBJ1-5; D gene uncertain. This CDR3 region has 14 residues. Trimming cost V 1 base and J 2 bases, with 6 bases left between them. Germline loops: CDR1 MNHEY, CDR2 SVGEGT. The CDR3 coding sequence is TGTGCCAGCAGTTACTGGGAGGGCAATCAGCCCCAGCATTTT. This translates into CASSYWEGNQPQHF.

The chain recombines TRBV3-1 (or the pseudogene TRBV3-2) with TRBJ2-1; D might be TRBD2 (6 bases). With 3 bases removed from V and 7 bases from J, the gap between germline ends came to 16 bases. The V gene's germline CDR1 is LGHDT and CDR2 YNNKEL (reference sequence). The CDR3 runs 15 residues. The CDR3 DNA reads TGTGCCAGCAGCCAGCGGGGCGGGAATAGGAATGAGCAGTTCTTC. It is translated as CASSQRGGNRNEQFF.

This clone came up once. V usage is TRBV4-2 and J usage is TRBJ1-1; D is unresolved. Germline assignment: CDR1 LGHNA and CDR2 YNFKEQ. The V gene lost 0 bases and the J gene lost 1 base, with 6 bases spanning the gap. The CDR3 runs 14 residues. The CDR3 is CASSQEAPNTEAFF. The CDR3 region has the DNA TGTGCCAGCAGCCAAGAAGCCCCGAACACTGAAGCTTTCTTT.

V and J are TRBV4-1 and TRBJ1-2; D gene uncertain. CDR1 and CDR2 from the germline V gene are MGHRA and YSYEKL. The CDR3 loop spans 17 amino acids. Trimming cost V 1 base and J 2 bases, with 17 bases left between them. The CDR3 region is CASSQGLPRFVNYGYTF. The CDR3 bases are TGCGCCAGCAGCCAAGGCCTCCCCAGGTTCGTAAACTATGGCTACACCTTC.

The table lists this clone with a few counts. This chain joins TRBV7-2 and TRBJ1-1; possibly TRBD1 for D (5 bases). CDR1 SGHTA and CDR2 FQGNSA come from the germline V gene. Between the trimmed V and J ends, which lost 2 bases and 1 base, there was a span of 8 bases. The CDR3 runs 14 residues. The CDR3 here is CASSLQGGNTEAFF. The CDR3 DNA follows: TGTGCCAGCAGCTTACAGGGAGGGAACACTGAAGCTTTCTTT.

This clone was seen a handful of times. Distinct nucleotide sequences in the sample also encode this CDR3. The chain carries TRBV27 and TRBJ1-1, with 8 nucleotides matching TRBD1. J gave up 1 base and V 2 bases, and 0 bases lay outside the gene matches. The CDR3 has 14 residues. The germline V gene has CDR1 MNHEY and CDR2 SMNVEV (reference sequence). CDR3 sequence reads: CASSLDRGNTEAFF. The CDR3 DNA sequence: TGTGCCAGCAGTTTAGACAGGGGGAACACTGAAGCTTTCTTT.

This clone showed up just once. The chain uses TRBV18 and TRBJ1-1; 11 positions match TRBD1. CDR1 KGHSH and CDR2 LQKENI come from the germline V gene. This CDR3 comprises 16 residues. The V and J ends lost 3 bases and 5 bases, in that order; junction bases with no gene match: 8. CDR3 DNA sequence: TGTGCCAGCTCACCCGTGGACAGGGGGCTTGGAACTGAAGCTTTCTTT. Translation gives CASSPVDRGLGTEAFF.

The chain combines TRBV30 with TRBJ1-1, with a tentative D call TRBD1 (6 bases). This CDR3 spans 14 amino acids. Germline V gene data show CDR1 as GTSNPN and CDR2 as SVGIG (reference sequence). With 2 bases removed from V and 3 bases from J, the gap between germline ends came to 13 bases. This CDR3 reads CAWSPDRQHTEAFF. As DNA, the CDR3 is TGTGCCTGGAGTCCGGACAGACAACACACTGAAGCTTTCTTT. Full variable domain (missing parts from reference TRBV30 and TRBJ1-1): SQTIHQWPATLVQPVGSPLSLECTVEGTSNPNLYWYRQAAGRGLQLLFYSVGIGQISSEVPQNLSASRPQDRQFILSSKKLLLSDSGFYLCAWSPDRQHTEAFFGQGTRLTVV.

Written as DNA, the CDR3 is TGTGCCAGCAGCGTAGTGGGACTAGCGGGAGCAGGGGATGAGCAGTTCTTC. Protein: CASSVVGLAGAGDEQFF. The gene calls are TRBV9 and TRBJ2-1; 14 nucleotides agree with TRBD2. Germline CDR1 is SGDLS and CDR2 is YYNGEE. Trimming took 0 bases from V and 8 from J; bases not matched to a gene: 7. The CDR3 consists of 17 residues.